These T cell receptor beta chains were read from a single sample in a study of naive and memory T cell subsets. TCRdb reanalysed the 5' RACE reads using MiXCR and keeps one entry per CDR3 protein. The sample holds over 20,000 distinct CDR3 sequences; around a quarter are singletons and the top ten take approximately 1.8%. These receptors were obtained from a female donor in good health. The CDR3 runs from the conserved cysteine through the conserved F or W. Fields, in order: V gene, clone size, J gene, D gene, CDR3 DNA, CDR3 protein. A D gene is named only where the DNA matches it firmly. Some rows have no size entry. The others give once, few or many, or a class for an expanded clone.

TRBV29-1	NA	TRBJ1-1	NA	TGCAGCGCCGAGGGAGAGACGGGGATAGACACTGAAGCTTTCTTT	CSAEGETGIDTEAFF
TRBV7-2	medium-sized	TRBJ2-5	NA	TGTGCCAGCAGCCCCAGGGCGGCCTTAGGCCAGTACTTC	CASSPRAALGQYF
TRBV5-1	few	TRBJ2-5	TRBD1	TGCGCCAGCACCCAACAGGGGTGGGGAGAGACCCAGTACTTC	CASTQQGWGETQYF
TRBV20-1	many	TRBJ2-7	TRBD2	TGCAGTGCTAGAGACACTAGCGCTTACTACGAGCAGTACTTC	CSARDTSAYYEQYF
TRBV20-1	many	TRBJ2-1	NA	TGCAGTGCTAGAGATCGAGGGGGAGGATACAATGAGCAGTTCTTC	CSARDRGGGYNEQFF
TRBV20-1	many	TRBJ1-2	NA	TGCAGTGCTAGAAGAGAGGAATATGGCTACACCTTC	CSARREEYGYTF
TRBV20-1	NA	TRBJ2-3	NA	TGCAGTGCTGCCCGGGGGGCCTACACAGATACGCAGTATTTT	CSAARGAYTDTQYF
TRBV6-2/TRBV6-3	NA	TRBJ2-1	TRBD2	TGTGCCAGCAGTTATCGGGCGGGAGGGTATCGTGAGCAGTTCTTC	CASSYRAGGYREQFF
TRBV6-5	NA	TRBJ2-1	NA	TGTGCCAGCAGTGAGCGGAGCTCCTACAATGAGCAGTTCTTC	CASSERSSYNEQFF
TRBV10-1	NA	TRBJ2-1	TRBD2	TGCGCCAGCAGTGATGGACTAGCGGGAGGCGAGCAGTTCTTC	CASSDGLAGGEQFF
TRBV18	many	TRBJ2-5	NA	TGTGCCAGCTCACCACCCCGGGATCAAGAGACCCAGTACTTC	CASSPPRDQETQYF
TRBV6-1	medium-sized	TRBJ2-3	TRBD2	TGTGCCAGCAGTGAAATTAGCGGGGGCGCAGATACGCAGTATTTT	CASSEISGGADTQYF
TRBV6-5	many	TRBJ2-3	NA	TGTGCCAGCAGTTACTCGGCCAGGGCAGATACGCAGTATTTT	CASSYSARADTQYF
TRBV29-1	few	TRBJ1-6	NA	TGCAGCGTCCAAATAGCCTCGGGAGGGTCACCCCTCCACTTT	CSVQIASGGSPLHF
TRBV6-5	medium-sized	TRBJ1-1	NA	TGTGCCGTGTTAGTATTCCCTGAAGCTTTCTTT	CAVLVFPEAFF
TRBV20-1	NA	TRBJ1-5	NA	TGCAGTGCCGCCCCCGGGGTGGGGAGCAATCAGCCCCAGCATTTT	CSAAPGVGSNQPQHF
TRBV20-1	medium-sized	TRBJ2-3	NA	TGCAGTGCTAGGGAAGACTTGATGCAGTATTTT	CSAREDLMQYF
TRBV5-1	few	TRBJ2-5	NA	TGCGCCAGCAGCTTACAAGAGACCCAGTACTTC	CASSLQETQYF
TRBV20-1	few	TRBJ2-5	NA	TGCAGTGCTACCGGGGGGCGAGAGACCCAGTACTTC	CSATGGRETQYF
TRBV20-1	few	TRBJ1-3	NA	TGCAGTGCTAGAAGGACAGCGGACACCATATATTTT	CSARRTADTIYF
TRBV7-9	NA	TRBJ2-5	NA	TGTGCCAGCAGCTATCAAGAGACCCAGTACTTC	CASSYQETQYF
TRBV20-1	many	TRBJ2-3	NA	TGCAGTGCCTACTTAATGGATAGCACAGATACGCAGTATTTT	CSAYLMDSTDTQYF
TRBV20-1	NA	TRBJ2-3	NA	TGCAGTGCTAGTTTTGCGGTCGGACACACAGATACGCAGTATTTT	CSASFAVGHTDTQYF
TRBV20-1	many	TRBJ2-5	TRBD2	TGCAGTGCTAGAGATTTTGCTAGCGGGCGGGGGGGGACCCAGTACTTC	CSARDFASGRGGTQYF
TRBV29-1	NA	TRBJ2-1	TRBD2	TGCAGCGTTGATGGGACTAGCGGGAGGTCAGCCTACAATGAGCAGTTCTTC	CSVDGTSGRSAYNEQFF
TRBV6-1	few	TRBJ1-2	NA	TGTGCCAGCACGTTCGGGGGGAACTATGGCTACACCTTC	CASTFGGNYGYTF